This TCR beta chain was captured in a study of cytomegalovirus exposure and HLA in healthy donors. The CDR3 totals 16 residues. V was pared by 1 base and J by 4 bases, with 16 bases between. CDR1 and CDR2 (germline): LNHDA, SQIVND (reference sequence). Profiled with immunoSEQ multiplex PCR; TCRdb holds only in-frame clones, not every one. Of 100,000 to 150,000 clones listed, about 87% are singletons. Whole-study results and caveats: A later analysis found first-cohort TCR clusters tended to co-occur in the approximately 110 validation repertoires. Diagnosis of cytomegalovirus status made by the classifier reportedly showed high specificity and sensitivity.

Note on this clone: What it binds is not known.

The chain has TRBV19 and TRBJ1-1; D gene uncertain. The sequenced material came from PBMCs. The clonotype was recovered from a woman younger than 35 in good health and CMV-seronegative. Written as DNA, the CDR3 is TGTGCCAGTAGTATAGTAGGAGTCCAACAAGGCACTGAAGCTTTCTTT. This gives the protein CASSIVGVQQGTEAFF.